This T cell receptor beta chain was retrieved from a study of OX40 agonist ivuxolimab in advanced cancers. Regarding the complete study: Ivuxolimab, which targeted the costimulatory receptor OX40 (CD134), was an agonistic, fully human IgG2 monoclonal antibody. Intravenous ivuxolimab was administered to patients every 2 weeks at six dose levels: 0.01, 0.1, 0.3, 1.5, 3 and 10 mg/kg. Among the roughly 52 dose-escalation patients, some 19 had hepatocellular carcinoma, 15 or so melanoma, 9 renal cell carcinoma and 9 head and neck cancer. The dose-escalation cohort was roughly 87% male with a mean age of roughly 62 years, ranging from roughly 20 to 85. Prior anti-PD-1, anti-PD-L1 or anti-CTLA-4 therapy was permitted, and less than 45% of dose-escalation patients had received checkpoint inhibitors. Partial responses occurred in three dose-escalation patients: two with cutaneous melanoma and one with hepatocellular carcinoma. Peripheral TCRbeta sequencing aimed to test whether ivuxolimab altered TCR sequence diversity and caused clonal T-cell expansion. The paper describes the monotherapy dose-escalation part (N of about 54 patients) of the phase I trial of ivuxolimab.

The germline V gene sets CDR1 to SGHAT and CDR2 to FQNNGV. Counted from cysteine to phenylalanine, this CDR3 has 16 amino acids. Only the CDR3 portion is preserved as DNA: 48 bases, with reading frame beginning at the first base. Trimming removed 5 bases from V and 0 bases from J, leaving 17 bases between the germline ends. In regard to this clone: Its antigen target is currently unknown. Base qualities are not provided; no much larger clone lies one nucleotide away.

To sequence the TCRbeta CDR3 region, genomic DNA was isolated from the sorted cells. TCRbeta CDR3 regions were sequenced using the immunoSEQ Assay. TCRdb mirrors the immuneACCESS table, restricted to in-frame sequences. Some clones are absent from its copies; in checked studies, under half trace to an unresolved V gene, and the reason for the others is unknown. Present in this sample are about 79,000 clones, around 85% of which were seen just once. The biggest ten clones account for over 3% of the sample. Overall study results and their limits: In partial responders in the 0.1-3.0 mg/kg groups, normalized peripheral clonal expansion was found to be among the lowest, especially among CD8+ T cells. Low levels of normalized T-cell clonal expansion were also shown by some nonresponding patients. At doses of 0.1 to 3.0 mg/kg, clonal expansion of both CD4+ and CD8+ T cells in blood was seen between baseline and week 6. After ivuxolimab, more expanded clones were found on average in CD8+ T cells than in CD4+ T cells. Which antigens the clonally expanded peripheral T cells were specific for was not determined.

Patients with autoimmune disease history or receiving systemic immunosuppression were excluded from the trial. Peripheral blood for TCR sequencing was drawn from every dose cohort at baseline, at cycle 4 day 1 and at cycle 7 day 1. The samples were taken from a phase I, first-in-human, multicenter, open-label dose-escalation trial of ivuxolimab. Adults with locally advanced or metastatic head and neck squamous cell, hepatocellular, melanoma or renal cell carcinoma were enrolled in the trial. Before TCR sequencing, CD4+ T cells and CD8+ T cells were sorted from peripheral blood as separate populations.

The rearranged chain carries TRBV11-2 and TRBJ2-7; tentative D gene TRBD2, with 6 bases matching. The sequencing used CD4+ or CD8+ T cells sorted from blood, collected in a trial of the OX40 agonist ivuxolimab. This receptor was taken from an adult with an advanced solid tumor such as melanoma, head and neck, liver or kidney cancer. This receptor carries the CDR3 CASSQSSSGDSYEQYF. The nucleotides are TGTGCCAGCAGCCAGTCGAGTTCGGGGGACTCCTACGAGCAGTACTTC.